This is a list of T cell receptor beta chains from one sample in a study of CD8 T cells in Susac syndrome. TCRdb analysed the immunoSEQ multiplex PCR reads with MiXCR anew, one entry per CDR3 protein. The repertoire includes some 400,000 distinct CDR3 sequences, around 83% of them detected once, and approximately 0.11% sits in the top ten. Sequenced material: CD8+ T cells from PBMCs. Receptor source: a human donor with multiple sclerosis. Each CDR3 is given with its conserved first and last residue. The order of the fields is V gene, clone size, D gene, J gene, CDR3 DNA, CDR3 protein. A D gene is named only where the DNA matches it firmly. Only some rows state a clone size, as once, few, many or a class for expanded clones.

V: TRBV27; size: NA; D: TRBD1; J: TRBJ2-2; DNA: TGTGCCAGCAGTTCTTCCGGGACAGGGTACGGGGAGCTGTTTTTT; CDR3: CASSSSGTGYGELFF
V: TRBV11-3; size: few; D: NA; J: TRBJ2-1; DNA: TGTGCCAGCAGCCAGTTCGGTGCTGAGAATGAGCAGTTCTTC; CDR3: CASSQFGAENEQFF
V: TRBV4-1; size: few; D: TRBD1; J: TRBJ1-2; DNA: TGCGCCAGCAGCCAGGCCCAGGGACAGGGGAACTATGGCTACACCTTC; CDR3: CASSQAQGQGNYGYTF
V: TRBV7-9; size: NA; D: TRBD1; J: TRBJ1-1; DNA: TGTGCCAGCAGTTGGGACAGGAGCACTGAAGCTTTCTTT; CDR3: CASSWDRSTEAFF
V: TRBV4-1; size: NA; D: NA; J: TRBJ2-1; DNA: TGCGCCAGCAGCCAATGGGATGGGAATGAGCAGTTCTTC; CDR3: CASSQWDGNEQFF
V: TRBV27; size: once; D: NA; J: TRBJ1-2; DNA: TGTGCCAGCAGTTTATTTGGGGGGCATGGCTACACCTTC; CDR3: CASSLFGGHGYTF
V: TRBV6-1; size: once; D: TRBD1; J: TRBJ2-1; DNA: TGTGCCAGCAGTCGACCTGGACAGGGGGGGAACAATGAGCAGTTCTTC; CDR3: CASSRPGQGGNNEQFF
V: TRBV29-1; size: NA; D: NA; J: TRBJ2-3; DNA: TGCAGCGTTGGTTGGCATTCTAGCACAGATACGCAGTATTTT; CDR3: CSVGWHSSTDTQYF
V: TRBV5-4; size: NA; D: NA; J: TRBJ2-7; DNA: TGTGCCAGCAGCTTTAGAGGGAGCTCCGAGCAGTACTTC; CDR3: CASSFRGSSEQYF
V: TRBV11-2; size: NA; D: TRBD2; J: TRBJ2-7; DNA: TGTGCCAGCAGCCTTGGACTAGCGATCTACGAGCAGTACTTC; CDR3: CASSLGLAIYEQYF
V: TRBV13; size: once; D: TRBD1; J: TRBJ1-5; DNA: TGTGCCAGCAGCCCACGTTCGGGACAGCATAGCAATCAGCCCCAGCATTTT; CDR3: CASSPRSGQHSNQPQHF
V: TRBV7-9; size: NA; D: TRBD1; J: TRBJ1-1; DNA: TGTGCCAGCAGCACGGGACAGTCCTATTTTACTGAAGCTTTCTTT; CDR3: CASSTGQSYFTEAFF
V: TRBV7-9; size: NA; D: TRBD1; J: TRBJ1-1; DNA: TGTGCCAGCATCATGGACAGGGGGCACGTGGACACTGAAGCTTTCTTT; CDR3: CASIMDRGHVDTEAFF
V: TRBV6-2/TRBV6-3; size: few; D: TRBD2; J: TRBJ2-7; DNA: TGTGCCAGCAGTTACTCGCTAGCGGGGGTTTCCGTCGAGCAGTACTTC; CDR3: CASSYSLAGVSVEQYF
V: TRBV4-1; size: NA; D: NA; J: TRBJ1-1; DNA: TGCGCCAGCAGCCAAGGGTTCGGGGACACTGAAGCTTTCTTT; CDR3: CASSQGFGDTEAFF
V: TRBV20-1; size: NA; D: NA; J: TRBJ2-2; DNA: TGCAGTGCGGCGAGTCCTAACACCGGGGAGCTGTTTTTT; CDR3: CSAASPNTGELFF
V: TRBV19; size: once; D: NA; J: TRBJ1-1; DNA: TGTGCCAGTAGTATAACGGGGGCAGGGACTGAAGCTTTCTTT; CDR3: CASSITGAGTEAFF
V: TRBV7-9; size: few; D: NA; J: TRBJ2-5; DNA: TGTGCCAGCCGGGGAAAAGAGACCCAGTACTTC; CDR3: CASRGKETQYF
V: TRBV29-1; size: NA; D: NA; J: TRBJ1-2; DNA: TGCAGCGTTTCAGGGGACTATGGCTACACCTTC; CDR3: CSVSGDYGYTF
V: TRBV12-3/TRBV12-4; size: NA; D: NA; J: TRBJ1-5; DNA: TGTGCCAGCAGTTTAGTCAATCAGCCCCAGCATTTT; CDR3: CASSLVNQPQHF
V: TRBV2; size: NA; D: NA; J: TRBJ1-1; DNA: TGTGCCAGCTCCGAGGAATGGGCTGAAGCTTTCTTT; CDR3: CASSEEWAEAFF
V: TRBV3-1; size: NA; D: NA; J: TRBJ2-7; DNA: TGTGCCAGCAGCCAGGGAAGCGAGCAGTACTTC; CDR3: CASSQGSEQYF
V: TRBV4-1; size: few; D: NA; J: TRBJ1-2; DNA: TGCGCCAGCAGCCAGGAAGGGACCGCTAACTATGGCTACACCTTC; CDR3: CASSQEGTANYGYTF
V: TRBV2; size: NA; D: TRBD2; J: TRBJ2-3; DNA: TGTGCCAGCAGGGGACTAGCGGGGGACTACACAGATACGCAGTATTTT; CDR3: CASRGLAGDYTDTQYF
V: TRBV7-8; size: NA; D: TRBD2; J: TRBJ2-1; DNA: TGTGCCAGCAGCTTAGTTCTCCCCCCATCTGCGGGGGGCTCCTACAATGAGCAGTTCTTC; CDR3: CASSLVLPPSAGGSYNEQFF
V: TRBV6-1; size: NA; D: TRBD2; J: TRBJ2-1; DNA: TGTGCCAGCAGCCTTACAGGACTAGCGGGAGGTTTTAATGAGCAGTTCTTC; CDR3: CASSLTGLAGGFNEQFF
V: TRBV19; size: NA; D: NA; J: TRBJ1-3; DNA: TGTGCCAGTACTACGCAGACGGGAAACACCATATATTTT; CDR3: CASTTQTGNTIYF
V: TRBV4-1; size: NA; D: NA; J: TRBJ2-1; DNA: TGCGCCAGCAGCCAAGCGTATGGGGCTGAGCTCTACAATGAGCAGTTCTTC; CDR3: CASSQAYGAELYNEQFF
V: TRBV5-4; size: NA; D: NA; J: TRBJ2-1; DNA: TGTGCCAGCAGCTTAATATCGAGCTCCTACAATGAGCAGTTCTTC; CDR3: CASSLISSSYNEQFF
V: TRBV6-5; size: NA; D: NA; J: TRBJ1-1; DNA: TGTGCCAGCAGTTACTCACTCTCGAACACTGAAGCTTTCTTT; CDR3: CASSYSLSNTEAFF
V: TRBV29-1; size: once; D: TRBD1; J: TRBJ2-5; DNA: TGCAGCGTTCCCTCCGGGACAGAATTTATCGTGGAGACCCAGTACTTC; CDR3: CSVPSGTEFIVETQYF
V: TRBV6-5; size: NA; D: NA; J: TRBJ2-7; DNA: TGTGCCAGCAGTTACTCGATGGGGCAGCCTTACGAGCAGTACTTC; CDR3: CASSYSMGQPYEQYF